This T cell receptor beta chain was captured by sequencing in a study of T cell responses to AZD1222 COVID-19 vaccine. Study-level findings and limits: In the spike-specific TCR repertoire, nearly half reportedly target unmutated variant regions. White British people made up most donors, females outnumbered males, and clonal diversity was possibly underestimated. Compared with day 0, the breadth and depth of the Spike-specific TCR repertoire rose significantly after two doses of AZD1222.

This table comes from immunoSEQ multiplex PCR, and its TCRdb copy is limited to in-frame clones, with some not included. The sample carries over 150,000 clones, approximately 92% recorded once. Comment on this clone: The antigen remains undetermined.

Trimming removed 1 base from V and 2 bases from J; junction bases left unmatched: 4. CDR3 length equals 17 residues. Germline V lookup: CDR1 LNHNV, CDR2 YYDKDF (reference sequence). The sample was peripheral blood, taken on day 0 of AZD1222 vaccination. The source is an adult in good health. The V gene is TRBV15, the J gene TRBJ2-2; 10 bases agree with TRBD2. This chain's CDR3 is CATSRGLAGVNTGELFF. DNA of the CDR3: TGTGCCACCAGCAGAGGGCTAGCGGGGGTAAACACCGGGGAGCTGTTTTTT.